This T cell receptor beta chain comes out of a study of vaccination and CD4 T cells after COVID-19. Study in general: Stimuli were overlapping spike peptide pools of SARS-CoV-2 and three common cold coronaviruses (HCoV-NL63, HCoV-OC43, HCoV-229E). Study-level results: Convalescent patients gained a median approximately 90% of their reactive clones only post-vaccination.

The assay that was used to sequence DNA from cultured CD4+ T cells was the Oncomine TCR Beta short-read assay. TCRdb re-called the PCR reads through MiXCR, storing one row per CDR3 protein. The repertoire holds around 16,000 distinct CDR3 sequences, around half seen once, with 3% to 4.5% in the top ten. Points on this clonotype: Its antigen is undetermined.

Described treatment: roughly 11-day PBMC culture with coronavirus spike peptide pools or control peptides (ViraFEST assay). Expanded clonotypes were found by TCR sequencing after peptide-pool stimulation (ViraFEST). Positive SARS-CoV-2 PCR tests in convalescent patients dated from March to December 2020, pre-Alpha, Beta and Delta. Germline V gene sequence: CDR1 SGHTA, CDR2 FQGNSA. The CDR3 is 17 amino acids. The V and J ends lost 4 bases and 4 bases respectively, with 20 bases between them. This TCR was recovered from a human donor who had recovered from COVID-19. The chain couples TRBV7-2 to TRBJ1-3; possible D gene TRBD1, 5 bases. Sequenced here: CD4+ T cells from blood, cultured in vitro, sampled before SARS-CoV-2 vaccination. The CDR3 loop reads CASSSRWGGLGGNTIYF. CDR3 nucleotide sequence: TGTGCCAGCAGCTCACGATGGGGGGGTTTGGGCGGAAACACCATATATTTT.